This T cell receptor (beta chain) was recorded in a study of T-cell memory formation after mild COVID-19 (dated by TCRdb to 2020 to 2022). Regarding the research as a whole: TCR sequence clusters from the two donors were found to be largely donor specific. In two donors, T-cell clones that expanded and contracted after mild COVID-19 were tracked by sequencing TCRalpha and TCRbeta repertoires over time. Two young, previously healthy adult volunteers made up the cohort, one male and one female.

The CDR3 contains 15 residues, cysteine and phenylalanine counted. Only the CDR3 DNA is retained, 45 bases long and in frame from the first base. CDR1 and CDR2, per the germline V gene, are KGHSH and LQKENI. V ends up 3 bases short and J 7 bases short, with an unmatched junction base count of 8. For sequencing, an Illumina NovaSeq 6000 was employed. Using 5'RACE with constant-segment primers, TCRalpha and TCRbeta cDNA libraries were constructed, with sample barcodes and unique molecular identifiers added in the process. Trizol reagent was used to extract RNA from every sample. The libraries were amplified in two PCR steps, and the second step added a second sample barcode and Illumina TruSeq adapters. Sequencing of libraries was performed on an Illumina NovaSeq with 2 x 150 bp paired-end reads. Per the authors' processing: With migec v1.2.7, reads were demultiplexed and then collapsed into UMI-guided consensus sequences. Using mixcr v2.1.11, the UMI consensuses were aligned to TRA and TRB V and J templates and assembled into clonotypes. A clonotype was counted as expanded or contracted only when both edgeR and NoisET called the clonotype significant, with the noise models trained on biological replicates. For edgeR calls, the thresholds were a false discovery rate-adjusted p below 0.01 and a log2 fold-change of 1. As an exploratory analysis of dynamics, max-normalized trajectories of the 1000 most abundant clonotypes were examined with PCA combined with hierarchical clustering. Separately sequenced CD4+ and CD8+ repertoires were used to assign a CD4 or CD8 phenotype to each responding clone. TCRdb reran the public reads through fastp at Q25 and MiXCR, keeping productive beta chains. Identical CDR3 protein sequences are pooled into one entry, listed with their most common genes and DNA. The V and J calls reflect TCRdb's pipeline rather than the authors' work. A total of hundreds of thousands of distinct CDR3 sequences appear in this sample, about 15% of them only once. The ten largest clones capture under 25% of the sample.

Note on this clonotype: This clone's antigen is unknown. Base-call qualities are not available, and no considerably larger clone is one nucleotide away.

PBMCs were isolated by Ficoll-Paque density gradient centrifugation. What the authors observed across the whole study: Contracting CD4+ clones appeared mostly in the CM and EM memory subsets, whereas CD8+ clones were enriched in EMRA. Some responding clones were detected in pre-infection memory, which suggested that pre-existing cross-reactive memory T cells had joined the SARS-CoV-2 response. The study covered only a couple of mild cases, and larger cohorts including severe cases with pre-infection samples were considered necessary. From day 15 to 85, contracting clones showed balanced CD4/CD8 phenotypes, whereas a second wave of clones that expanded from day 15 to 37 leaned towards CD4+. SARS-CoV-2 specificity was not confirmed for the second-wave clones peaking on day 37.

Recombination connected TRBV18 to TRBJ1-2, with 10 junctional bases fitting TRBD1. Sequenced sample: PBMCs or a T cell subset sorted from them (not recorded which). This receptor was identified in a man between 18 and 29 years old who had mild COVID-19 (a few samples of this study predate the infection). The sample titles of this study are shuffled in the database, so cell type and time point are left out; the donor was told from shared clones. This receptor carries the CDR3 CASSPQDRGTSGYTF. The DNA sequence reads TGTGCCAGCTCACCCCAGGACAGGGGGACGAGTGGCTACACCTTC.